The 29 T cell receptor beta chains below were found in one sample sequenced in a study of shared clonotypes between healthy human individuals. Repertoires were generated with immunoSEQ multiplex PCR, while TCRdb's copy carries only in-frame clones and drops some. The data show some 320,000 clones, roughly 87% seen once. Input material: memory CD8+ T cells sorted from blood. This sample's subset: CD45RO+ cells pooled with CCR7-negative TemRA cells. The receptors originated from a man between 18 and 35 years old in good health.

CDR3 DNA: TGTGCCAGCACGGCGTGGGGGTGGGGCACAGATACGCAGTATTTT. This codes for CASTAWGWGTDTQYF. The chain recombines TRBV28 with TRBJ2-3; possibly TRBD1 or TRBD2 for D (5 bases each). Trimming removed 7 bases at V and 1 base at J, with 15 bases between. Germline values: CDR1 MDHEN, CDR2 SYDVKM. The CDR3 spans 15 residues.

Comment on this clone: Other DNA variants within this sample encode the same CDR3. This chain links TRBV11-2 with TRBJ1-1; D ambiguous. V lost 1 base, J lost 1 base, and 4 bases lay in between. CDR3 length: 13 amino acids. Germline lookup yields CDR1 SGHAT and CDR2 FQNNGV. DNA of the CDR3: TGTGCCAGCAGCTTAGGCGGGAACACTGAAGCTTTCTTT. The encoded protein is CASSLGGNTEAFF. Full variable domain (remainder filled in from reference TRBV11-2 and TRBJ1-1): EAGVAQSPRYKIIEKRQSVAFWCNPISGHATLYWYQQILGQGPKLLIQFQNNGVVDDSQLPKDRFSAERLKGVDSTLKIQPAKLEDSAVYLCASSLGGNTEAFFGQGTRLTVV.

The CDR3: CASRAPWGQKLEWVTGELFF. CDR3 in DNA: TGCGCCAGCAGAGCTCCCTGGGGACAGAAGCTGGAGTGGGTCACCGGGGAGCTGTTTTTT. V is TRBV4-3 and J is TRBJ2-2; 7 bases match TRBD1. The CDR3 loop spans 20 amino acids. CDR1 and CDR2 from the germline V gene are LGHNA and YSLEER. J was trimmed by 4 bases and V by 6 bases; bases with no gene match: 23.

The chain couples TRBV4-1 to TRBJ1-1; D call uncertain. Germline V gene data show CDR1 as MGHRA and CDR2 as YSYEKL. V was trimmed by 8 bases and J by 11 bases, leaving 15 bases between them. CDR3 length equals 11 residues. This CDR3 is CASGSGKPAFF. CDR3 nucleotide sequence: TGCGCCAGCGGCTCCGGGAAACCGGCTTTCTTT.

J is TRBJ2-2 and V is TRBV29-1; no firm D call. V was pared by 6 bases and J by 5 bases, with 13 bases between. The CDR3 is 13 residues long. The V gene's germline CDR1 is SQVTM and CDR2 ANQGSEA. The CDR3 here is CSVADLGTGELFF. In nucleotides, the CDR3 is TGCAGCGTGGCCGACCTTGGGACCGGGGAGCTGTTTTTT.

V and J are TRBV11-2 and TRBJ2-7, with TRBD2 identical over 11 bases. Trimming removed 5 bases from V and 3 bases from J; junction bases left unmatched: 15. Germline V gene data show CDR1 as SGHAT and CDR2 as FQNNGV. This CDR3 has 18 amino acids. The CDR3 sequence is CASSPHSGREGRDYEQYF. DNA of the CDR3: TGTGCCAGCAGCCCCCATAGCGGGAGGGAAGGAAGGGACTACGAGCAGTACTTC.

The rearrangement joins TRBV27 to TRBJ2-3; D remains ambiguous. CDR3 length: 14 residues. CDR1 and CDR2 (germline): MNHEY, SMNVEV (reference sequence). V was cut by 6 bases and J by 4 bases, with 14 bases left in between. The CDR3 region is CASSVLNRADTQYF. CDR3 DNA sequence: TGTGCCAGCAGCGTTCTTAACCGAGCAGATACGCAGTATTTT.

The chain combines TRBV4-1 with TRBJ2-7, with D perhaps TRBD2 (7 bases). The length of the CDR3 is 16 residues. V lost 1 base and J lost 2, with 15 bases in between. In germline, CDR1 is MGHRA, CDR2 YSYEKL. The CDR3 loop reads CASSQASQGGAYEQYF. DNA of the CDR3: TGCGCCAGCAGCCAAGCCTCACAGGGAGGGGCCTACGAGCAGTACTTC.

The gene calls are TRBV30 and TRBJ2-4, with 7 bases aligning to TRBD2. Germline CDR1 reads GTSNPN; CDR2 reads SVGIG (reference sequence). This CDR3 is 12 amino acids long. The J segment lost 8 bases and the V segment lost 2 bases, leaving 3 bases of the junction unmatched. The CDR3 DNA sequence: TGTGCCTGGAGTCTAGGGAGGGACATTCAGTACTTC. It translates to CAWSLGRDIQYF.

V and J are TRBV7-9 and TRBJ2-4; the D is unclear. The germline gives CDR1 SEHNR, CDR2 FQNEAQ (reference sequence). Trimming cost V 1 base and J 3 bases, with 13 bases left between them. This CDR3 comprises 16 residues. In nucleotides, the CDR3 is TGTGCCAGCAGCTTAGTCGGTGTGGTTGGCAAAAACATTCAGTACTTC. This gives the protein CASSLVGVVGKNIQYF.

The V call is TRBV7-2, the J call TRBJ1-6, with TRBD1 matching over 9 bases. CDR1 is SGHTA, CDR2 FQGNSA, per germline. The CDR3 is 18 amino acids. The junction had 10 bases not matched to a gene; V was cut back by 7 bases and J by 0 bases. CDR3 loop: CASKFRDRASSYNSPLHF. The CDR3 nucleotides read TGTGCCAGCAAGTTTCGGGACAGGGCTAGCTCCTATAATTCACCCCTCCACTTT.

The CDR3 bases are TGTGCCAGCAGTTTTCTGAGCGGGGGCTGGTATGGCTACACCTTC. This encodes CASSFLSGGWYGYTF. J is TRBJ1-2 and V is TRBV28; perhaps TRBD1 as D (6 bases). Germline CDR1 reads MDHEN; CDR2 reads SYDVKM. The CDR3 extends over 15 amino acids. V was trimmed by 3 bases and J by 5 bases, leaving 16 bases between them.

The genes are TRBV11-2 and TRBJ1-5; no definite D call. Germline V gene data show CDR1 as SGHAT and CDR2 as FQNNGV. V lost 1 base, J lost 7 bases, and 11 bases lay in between. This CDR3 comprises 14 residues. The CDR3 loop reads CASSLVWAAQPQHF. CDR3 DNA sequence: TGTGCCAGCAGCTTAGTATGGGCAGCGCAGCCCCAGCATTTT.

This chain joins TRBV27 and TRBJ2-7, with D hard to call. This CDR3 has 10 amino acids. V lost 8 bases, J lost 5 bases, and 7 bases lay in between. Germline lookup yields CDR1 MNHEY and CDR2 SMNVEV (reference sequence). CDR3 in amino acids: CASGFNEQYF. CDR3 DNA sequence: TGTGCCAGCGGCTTTAACGAGCAGTACTTC.

This clone came up once. This rearrangement joins TRBV7-9 to TRBJ2-7; no firm D call. The CDR3 is 13 residues long. V shed 5 bases and J shed 4 bases, with 12 bases lying between them. Germline CDR1 reads SEHNR; CDR2 reads FQNEAQ (reference sequence). The CDR3 sequence: CASSQPKEYEQYF. The CDR3 nucleotides are TGTGCCAGCAGCCAGCCCAAAGAATACGAGCAGTACTTC. Together with reference TRBV7-9 and TRBJ2-7, the CDR3 gives the full variable domain: DTGVSQNPRHKITKRGQNVTFRCDPISEHNRLYWYRQTLGQGPEFLTYFQNEAQLEKSRLLSDRFSAERPKGSFSTLEIQRTEQGDSAMYLCASSQPKEYEQYFGPGTRLTVT.

The chain employs TRBV7-9 and TRBJ1-1; D remains ambiguous. The CDR3 sequence is 11 residues long. V was shortened by 3 bases and J by 4 bases, with 3 bases between the two germline ends. Germline V gives CDR1 SEHNR, CDR2 FQNEAQ (reference sequence). The CDR3 DNA is TGTGCCAGCAGCTTGAGCACTGAAGCTTTCTTT. Translation gives CASSLSTEAFF.

V is TRBV10-2 and J is TRBJ2-7, with D perhaps matching TRBD2 (6 bases). V was shortened by 2 bases and J by 6 bases, with 14 bases between the two germline ends. This CDR3 spans 14 amino acids. Germline assignment: CDR1 WSHSY and CDR2 SAAADI. Here the CDR3 reads CASSELGGAAEQYF. DNA of the CDR3: TGCGCCAGCAGTGAGCTTGGAGGGGCCGCCGAGCAGTACTTC.

The CDR3 nucleotides read TGTGCCAGTAGCCGGGGACCGAGCTACGAGCAGTACTTC. Amino acid sequence: CASSRGPSYEQYF. This sequence joins TRBV19 and TRBJ2-7, with D perhaps being TRBD1 or TRBD2 (5 bases each). Per germline, CDR1 LNHDA and CDR2 SQIVND (reference sequence). V lost 6 bases, J lost 3 bases, and 12 bases lay in between. This CDR3 spans 13 amino acids.

The chain combines TRBV28 with TRBJ2-7; 9 bases fit TRBD1. The V segment lost 1 base and the J segment 4 bases; nucleotides outside the gene matches: 2. Germline CDR1 is MDHEN and CDR2 is SYDVKM. The CDR3 loop spans 14 amino acids. CDR3: CASSLSTGGYEQYF. The CDR3 DNA sequence: TGTGCCAGCAGTTTATCGACAGGGGGGTACGAGCAGTACTTC.

Comments on this clone: The identical CDR3 is also encoded by other nucleotide sequences in the sample. The genes are TRBV29-1 and TRBJ1-1; no firm D call. Germline lookup yields CDR1 SQVTM and CDR2 ANQGSEA. The CDR3 covers 11 residues. The ends were cut back, 6 bases at V and 1 base at J, with 6 bases in the middle. CDR3 region: CSVPQNTEAFF. The CDR3 nucleotides are TGCAGCGTCCCCCAGAACACTGAAGCTTTCTTT.

V is TRBV27 and J is TRBJ1-1, with 7 bases identical to TRBD1. The V and J ends lost 5 bases and 0 bases, in that order; junction bases with no gene match: 6. Per germline, CDR1 MNHEY and CDR2 SMNVEV (reference sequence). This CDR3 has 15 amino acids. In DNA form, the CDR3 reads TGTGCCAGCAGTGCTTCGACAGGGTTGAACACTGAAGCTTTCTTT. Its translation is CASSASTGLNTEAFF.

The rearrangement uses TRBV6-6 and TRBJ1-5, with D unresolved. The V end was cut by 8 bases, the J end by 7 bases, with 12 bases between. The CDR3 length is 12 residues. Germline V gives CDR1 MNHNY, CDR2 SVGAGI (reference sequence). The CDR3 sequence: CASLGVGQPQHF. The CDR3 DNA reads TGTGCCAGCCTAGGTGTAGGCCAGCCCCAGCATTTT.

The rearrangement links TRBV18 to TRBJ2-4, with 7 bases lining up with TRBD1. Germline V gene data show CDR1 as KGHSH and CDR2 as LQKENI. This CDR3 has 16 residues. V gave up 5 bases and J gave up 1 base; unmatched junction bases: 8. The DNA of the CDR3 is TGTGCCAGCTCAACAGTACAGGGGATTGCCAAAAACATTCAGTACTTC. The encoded protein is CASSTVQGIAKNIQYF.

The gene calls are TRBV6-6 and TRBJ1-2; 8 bases match TRBD1. This CDR3 has 14 residues. Germline trimming cut 5 bases from V and 8 bases from J; bases unmatched to any gene: 10. CDR1 is MNHNY, CDR2 SVGAGI, per germline (reference sequence). As DNA, the CDR3 is TGTGCCAGCAGTACAGGACAGGGCCCACGCGGCTACACCTTC. Translation: CASSTGQGPRGYTF.

V gene TRBV5-1 combines with J gene TRBJ1-2; 8 bases line up with TRBD1. V trimming: 4 bases; J trimming: 6 bases; junction bases outside the gene matches: 5. The CDR3 totals 13 residues. Germline V gene lookup returns CDR1 SGHRS and CDR2 YFSETQ. The CDR3, as DNA: TGCGCCAGCAGCCTTGACAGGGGCAATGGCTACACCTTC. This encodes CASSLDRGNGYTF.

CDR3 amino acids: CASSSRDSSNQPQHF. The DNA for the CDR3 is TGTGCCAGCAGTTCCCGGGACAGCAGCAATCAGCCCCAGCATTTT. This rearrangement joins TRBV6-5 to TRBJ1-5; 7 bases align to TRBD1. The CDR3 covers 15 residues. The V and J ends lost 4 bases and 1 base, in that order; junction bases with no gene match: 4. CDR1 and CDR2 from the germline V gene are MNHEY and SVGAGI.

The chain has TRBV4-2 and TRBJ2-6; D call uncertain. The V and J ends lost 0 bases and 1 base respectively, with 4 bases between them. Looked up from germline, CDR1 is LGHNA and CDR2 is YNFKEQ. This CDR3 has 15 amino acids. CDR3 loop: CASSQEISGANVLTF. The DNA of the CDR3 is TGTGCCAGCAGCCAAGAAATTTCTGGGGCCAACGTCCTGACTTTC.

This sequence joins TRBV5-1 and TRBJ1-2; D possibly corresponds to TRBD1 (6 bases). The length of the CDR3 is 15 residues. Germline V gives CDR1 SGHRS, CDR2 YFSETQ. Trimming cost V 0 bases and J 8 bases, with 17 bases left between them. The CDR3 bases are TGCGCCAGCAGCTTGGTGGGACAACGGATAGGCGGCTACACCTTC. As protein: CASSLVGQRIGGYTF.

V usage is TRBV6-5 and J usage is TRBJ2-5, with D possibly matching TRBD1 (5 bases). The assigned J gene may be wrong: the sequence end matches TRBJ2-7 better. The CDR3 is 14 amino acids. Germline assignment: CDR1 MNHEY and CDR2 SVGAGI. CDR3 sequence reads: CASSADSTPYEQYF. The CDR3 bases are TGTGCCAGCAGCGCTGACAGTACCCCTTACGAGCAGTACTTC.